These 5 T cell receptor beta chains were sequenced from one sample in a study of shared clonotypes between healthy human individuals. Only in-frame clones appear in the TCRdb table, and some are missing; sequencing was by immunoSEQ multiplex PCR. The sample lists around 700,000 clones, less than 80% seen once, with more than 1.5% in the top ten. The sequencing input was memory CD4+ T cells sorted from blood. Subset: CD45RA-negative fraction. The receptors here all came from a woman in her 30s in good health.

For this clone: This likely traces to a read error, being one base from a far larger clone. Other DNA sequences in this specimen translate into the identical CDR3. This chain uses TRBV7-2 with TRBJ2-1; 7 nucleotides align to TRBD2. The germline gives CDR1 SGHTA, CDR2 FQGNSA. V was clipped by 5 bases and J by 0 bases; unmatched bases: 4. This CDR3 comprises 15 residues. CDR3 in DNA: TGTGCCAGCAGCCTACAGCGGGACTCCTACAATGAGCAGTTCTTC. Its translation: CASSLQRDSYNEQFF. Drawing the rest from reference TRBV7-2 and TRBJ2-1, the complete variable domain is GAGVSQSPSNKVTEKGKDVELRCDPISGHTALYWYRQSLGQGLEFLIYFQGNSAPDKSGLPSDRFSAERTGGSVSTLTIQRTQQEDSAVYLCASSLQRDSYNEQFFGPGTRLTVL.

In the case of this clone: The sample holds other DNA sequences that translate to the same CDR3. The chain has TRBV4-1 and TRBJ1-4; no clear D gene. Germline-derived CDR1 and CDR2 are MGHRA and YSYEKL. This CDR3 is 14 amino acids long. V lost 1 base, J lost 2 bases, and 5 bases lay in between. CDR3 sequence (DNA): TGCGCCAGCAGCCAAGTTGGGACTAATGAAAAACTGTTTTTT. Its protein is CASSQVGTNEKLFF.

DNA of the CDR3: TGTGCCAGCAGCCCCGGGGGACACTACGAGCAGTACTTC. Translation: CASSPGGHYEQYF. The genes are TRBV11-2 and TRBJ2-7; D is perhaps TRBD1 or TRBD2 (6 bases each). V was shortened by 5 bases and J by 3 bases, with 11 bases between the two germline ends. Germline assignment: CDR1 SGHAT and CDR2 FQNNGV. The CDR3 contains 13 residues.

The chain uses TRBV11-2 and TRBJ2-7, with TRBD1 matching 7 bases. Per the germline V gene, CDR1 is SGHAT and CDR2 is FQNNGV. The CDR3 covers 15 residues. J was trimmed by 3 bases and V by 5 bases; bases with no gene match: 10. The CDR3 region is CASSPSGTVYYEQYF. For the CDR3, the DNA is TGTGCCAGCAGCCCCTCCGGGACAGTATACTACGAGCAGTACTTC. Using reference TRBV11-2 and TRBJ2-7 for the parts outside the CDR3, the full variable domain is EAGVAQSPRYKIIEKRQSVAFWCNPISGHATLYWYQQILGQGPKLLIQFQNNGVVDDSQLPKDRFSAERLKGVDSTLKIQPAKLEDSAVYLCASSPSGTVYYEQYFGPGTRLTVT.

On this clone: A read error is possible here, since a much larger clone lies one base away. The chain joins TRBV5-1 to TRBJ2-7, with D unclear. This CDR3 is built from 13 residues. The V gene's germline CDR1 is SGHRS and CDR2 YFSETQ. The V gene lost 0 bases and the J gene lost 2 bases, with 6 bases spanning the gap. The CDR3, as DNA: TGCGCCAGCAGCTTGGGGTATGCCTACGAGCAGTACTTC. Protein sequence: CASSLGYAYEQYF. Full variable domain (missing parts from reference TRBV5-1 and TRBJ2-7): KAGVTQTPRYLIKTRGQQVTLSCSPISGHRSVSWYQQTPGQGLQFLFEYFSETQRNKGNFPGRFSGRQFSNSRSEMNVSTLELGDSALYLCASSLGYAYEQYFGPGTRLTVT.